These 11 T cell receptor beta chains were all obtained from the same sample, sequenced in a study of cytomegalovirus exposure and HLA in healthy donors (dated by TCRdb to about 2017). Receptors were amplified or captured by the immunoSEQ multiplex PCR assay. TCRdb's version of the immuneACCESS table is confined to in-frame rearrangements and falls short of the full clone set. An unresolved V gene accounts for under half of the shortfall where checked; the remainder is of unknown origin. The table for this sample lists about 110,000 clones; approximately 86% of them were counted only once. The ten most abundant clones make up approximately 3% of the sample. Material for sequencing was PBMCs. These receptors were taken from a woman under 30 in good health and CMV-seronegative.

The chain is built from TRBV9 and TRBJ2-2; perhaps TRBD1 as D (6 bases). CDR1 and CDR2 from the germline V gene are SGDLS and YYNGEE. The CDR3 loop spans 14 amino acids. V was clipped by 7 bases and J by 2 bases, with 12 bases between them. The CDR3 here is CASAGVVNTGELFF. CDR3 in DNA: TGTGCCAGCGCAGGGGTCGTTAACACCGGGGAGCTGTTTTTT.

The V gene is TRBV11-3, the J gene TRBJ2-1; no clear D. The CDR3 length is 14 residues. Germline CDR1 SGHNT, CDR2 YENEEA. V was pared by 1 base and J by 8 bases, with 12 bases between. DNA of the CDR3: TGTGCCAGCAGCTTAGCGGATTCGAGCGATGAGCAGTTCTTC. Translated: CASSLADSSDEQFF.

The chain couples TRBV25-1 to TRBJ1-1; possibly TRBD1 for D (6 bases). Germline assignment: CDR1 MGHDK and CDR2 SYGVNS. This CDR3 region has 14 residues. V was clipped by 3 bases and J by 4 bases, with 12 bases between them. CDR3 sequence: CASSDPRGGTEAFF. The CDR3 DNA reads as TGTGCCAGCAGTGACCCAAGGGGGGGCACTGAAGCTTTCTTT.

V usage is TRBV6-4 and J usage is TRBJ1-5; no firm D call. V lost 3 bases and J lost 4, with 7 bases in between. CDR3 length: 13 residues. CDR1 is MRHNA, CDR2 SNTAGT, per germline. As DNA, the CDR3 is TGTGCCAGCAGTGAAAGTCTAAATCAGCCCCAGCATTTT. This codes for CASSESLNQPQHF.

The genes are TRBV9 and TRBJ2-2; a weak D match, TRBD2 (6 bases). The CDR3 is 13 residues long. The V end lost 7 bases, the J end lost 7 bases, and 14 bases lay between the germline ends. Germline assignment: CDR1 SGDLS and CDR2 YYNGEE. CDR3 bases: TGTGCCAGCCGAGGAGGGCCCGACGGGGAGCTGTTTTTT. The encoded protein is CASRGGPDGELFF.

The chain recombines TRBV27 with TRBJ1-1, with 8 bases aligning to TRBD1. V shed 5 bases and J 0 bases; nucleotides not matched to a gene: 8. Looked up from germline, CDR1 is MNHEY and CDR2 is SMNVEV (reference sequence). The CDR3 runs 16 residues. The CDR3 DNA is TGTGCCAGCAGTCTCAGGGGGCTACACTTGAACACTGAAGCTTTCTTT. This encodes CASSLRGLHLNTEAFF.

This clone showed up just once. This chain joins TRBV6-1 and TRBJ1-1; 10 bases align to TRBD1. This CDR3 is 15 amino acids long. V dropped 7 bases and J dropped 6; count of bases not matched to a gene: 11. CDR1 is MNHNS, CDR2 SASEGT, per germline. CDR3 bases: TGTGCCAGCATCGAACAAGGAGACAGGGGGCCTGAAGCTTTCTTT. This codes for CASIEQGDRGPEAFF.

V gene TRBV29-1 combines with J gene TRBJ2-2; D may be TRBD2 (6 bases). This CDR3 comprises 17 residues. Germline CDR1 reads SQVTM; CDR2 reads ANQGSEA. V was clipped by 0 bases and J by 4 bases, with 18 bases between them. The CDR3 nucleotides read TGCAGCGTTGAAGAGGAGGTGGAGGGGATTCCCACCGGGGAGCTGTTTTTT. Protein: CSVEEEVEGIPTGELFF.

J is TRBJ2-5 and V is TRBV7-9; D is possibly TRBD1 (6 bases). Germline V gene data show CDR1 as SEHNR and CDR2 as FQNEAQ (reference sequence). The CDR3 spans 12 residues. The V gene lost 3 bases and the J gene lost 5 bases, with 7 bases spanning the gap. The CDR3 reads CASSLQGETQYF. The CDR3 DNA follows: TGTGCCAGCAGCTTGCAGGGGGAGACCCAGTACTTC. The entire variable domain, with the rest obtained from reference TRBV7-9 and TRBJ2-5, is as follows: DTGVSQNPRHKITKRGQNVTFRCDPISEHNRLYWYRQTLGQGPEFLTYFQNEAQLEKSRLLSDRFSAERPKGSFSTLEIQRTEQGDSAMYLCASSLQGETQYFGPGTRLLVL.

This clone was counted between two and nine times. The chain has TRBV6-1 and TRBJ1-6, with TRBD1 identical over 9 bases. This CDR3 spans 14 amino acids. The J segment lost 7 bases and the V segment lost 7 bases, leaving 5 bases of the junction unmatched. The germline V gene encodes CDR1 MNHNS and CDR2 SASEGT. CDR3 sequence reads: CASMRTGDNSPLHF. Here the CDR3 DNA reads TGTGCCAGCATGAGGACAGGGGACAATTCACCCCTCCACTTT.

J is TRBJ2-7 and V is TRBV5-1; tentatively, D is TRBD1 (5 bases). CDR3 length equals 13 residues. V shed 0 bases and J shed 9 bases, with 13 bases lying between them. Looked up from germline, CDR1 is SGHRS and CDR2 is YFSETQ. CDR3: CASSLEGPRGQYF. The CDR3 DNA reads TGCGCCAGCAGCTTGGAGGGGCCTCGAGGGCAGTACTTC.